Below, one TCR beta chain is given with its context. Its antigen is not identified. The sample originates from a study of tumor-infiltrating lymphocytes in localized non-small cell lung cancer. Produced via immunoSEQ multiplex PCR; TCRdb's table is partial and in-frame only. Here the sample spans about 8,900 clones, approximately 70% being singletons. The CDR3 totals 16 residues. Trimming at V came to 7 bases and at J to 0 bases, leaving 8 bases not matched to a gene. CDR1 LNHDA and CDR2 SQIVND come from the germline V gene (reference sequence). Study findings and constraints: Immunotypes IM1 and IM2 had similar TCR-derived T-cell fractions. Available tissue quantity limited TCR sequencing to a patient subset. TCRbeta sequencing showed higher T cell infiltration in tumors than uninvolved lung. Each assay used a separate piece of the same tissue.

This TCR came from a human donor with non-small cell lung cancer. This sequence joins TRBV19 and TRBJ2-2, with TRBD2 matching 7 bases. Sequencing input: uninvolved lung tissue not adjacent to the tumor. This CDR3 reads CASNAGRASNTGELFF. The DNA for the CDR3 is TGTGCCAGTAACGCAGGGAGGGCCTCGAACACCGGGGAGCTGTTTTTT.